This TCR beta chain was identified during a study of tumor-infiltrating lymphocytes in primary liver carcinoma. On the study more broadly: Samples yielded about 3.5 to 7.5 million productive TCRbeta reads, similar across tissue types. Study findings and constraints: Top clones occupying all five tumor regions numbered only about 8-25%.

The CDR3 has 15 amino acids. The germline V gene encodes CDR1 LNHDA and CDR2 SQIVND (reference sequence). The V end was cut by 8 bases, the J end by 2 bases, with 15 bases between. A primer in the constant region served to generate TCR beta cDNA from approximately 500 ng of total RNA. ARM-PCR, slightly modified, supplied the TCR beta libraries through three nested multiplex PCR rounds. For 10 cycles apiece, the opening two PCR rounds ran with TRBV1-TRBV30 forward primers and a C-beta reverse primer. Via MiXCR, TCRdb re-called the multiplex PCR reads, giving one row per CDR3 protein. The repertoire includes 100,000 or so distinct CDR3 sequences, about 70% of them detected once, and over 9.5% sits in the top ten. About this clonotype: Its antigen is unidentified. The conserved closing phenylalanine or tryptophan is absent in this CDR3, likely reflecting a read error.

Total RNA and DNA came together from approximately 22-30 mg of bulk tissue without cell sorting. Enrolled patients were chronically infected with HBV and treatment-naive. The sampling covered five separate regions of each tumor. The sample was liver tumor tissue from sampling region 5. Subset meaning: tumor region T5, tumor centre. This clonotype originated in an older woman with primary liver carcinoma and hepatitis B virus infection. This sequence joins TRBV19 and TRBJ2-2, with D possibly matching TRBD2 (6 bases). The CDR3 region is CASRSGDINTGELFL. The DNA for the CDR3 is TGTGCCAGTCGGTCGGGGGATATAAACACCGGGGAGCTGTTTCTT.